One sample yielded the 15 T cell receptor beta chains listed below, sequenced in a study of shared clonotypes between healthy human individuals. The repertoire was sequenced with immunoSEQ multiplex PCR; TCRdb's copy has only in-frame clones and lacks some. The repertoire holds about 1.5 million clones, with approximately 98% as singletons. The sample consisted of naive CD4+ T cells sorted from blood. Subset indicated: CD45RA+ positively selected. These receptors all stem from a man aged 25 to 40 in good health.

CDR3 coding DNA: TGTGCCAGCAGCTTGGCGAGGGACTCCAACACCGGGGAGCTGTTTTTT. It specifies CASSLARDSNTGELFF. The chain joins TRBV5-4 to TRBJ2-2; D is possibly TRBD2 (6 bases). V was clipped by 0 bases and J by 2 bases, with 11 bases between them. The CDR3 has 16 amino acids. Germline V gene lookup returns CDR1 SGHNT and CDR2 YYREEE (reference sequence).

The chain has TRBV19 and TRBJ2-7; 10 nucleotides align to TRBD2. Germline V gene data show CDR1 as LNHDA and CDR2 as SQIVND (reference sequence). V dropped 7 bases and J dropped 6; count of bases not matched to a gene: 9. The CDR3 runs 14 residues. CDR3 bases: TGTGCCAGTAAAAGAACTGCTAGCGGGAGCGAGCAGTACTTC. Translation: CASKRTASGSEQYF.

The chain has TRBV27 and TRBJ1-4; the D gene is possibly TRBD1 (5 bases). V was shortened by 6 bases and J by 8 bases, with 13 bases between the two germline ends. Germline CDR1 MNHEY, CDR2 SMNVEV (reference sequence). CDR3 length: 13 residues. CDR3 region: CASRAWEGEKLFF. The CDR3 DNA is TGTGCCAGCAGAGCCTGGGAGGGGGAAAAACTGTTTTTT.

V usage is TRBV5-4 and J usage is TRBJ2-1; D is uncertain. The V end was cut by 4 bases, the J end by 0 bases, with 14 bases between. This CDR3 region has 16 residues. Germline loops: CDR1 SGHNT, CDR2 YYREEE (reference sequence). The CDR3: CASSTVRRSSYNEQFF. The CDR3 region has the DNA TGTGCCAGCAGCACAGTCAGGCGGAGCTCCTACAATGAGCAGTTCTTC.

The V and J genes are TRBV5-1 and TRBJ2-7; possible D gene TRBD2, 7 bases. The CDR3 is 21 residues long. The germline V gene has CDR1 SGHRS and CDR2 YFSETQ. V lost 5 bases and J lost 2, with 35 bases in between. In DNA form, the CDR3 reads TGCGCCAGCAGGGGTGTAGGGGGGGAGGTCCCAGATCTTGCATCGCCCTACGAGCAGTACTTC. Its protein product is CASRGVGGEVPDLASPYEQYF.

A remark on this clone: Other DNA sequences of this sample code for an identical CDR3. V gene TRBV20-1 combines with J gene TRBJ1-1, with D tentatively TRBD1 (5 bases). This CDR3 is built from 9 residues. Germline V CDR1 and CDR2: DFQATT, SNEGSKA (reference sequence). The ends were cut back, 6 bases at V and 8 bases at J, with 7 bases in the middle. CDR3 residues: CSAQGEAFF. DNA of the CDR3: TGCAGTGCCCAGGGCGAAGCTTTCTTT.

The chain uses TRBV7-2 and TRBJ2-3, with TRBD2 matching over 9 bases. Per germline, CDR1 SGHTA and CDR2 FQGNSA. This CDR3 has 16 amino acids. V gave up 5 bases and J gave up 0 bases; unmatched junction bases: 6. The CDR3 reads CASSPGTSRSTDTQYF. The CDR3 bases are TGTGCCAGCAGCCCCGGGACTAGCCGTAGCACAGATACGCAGTATTTT.

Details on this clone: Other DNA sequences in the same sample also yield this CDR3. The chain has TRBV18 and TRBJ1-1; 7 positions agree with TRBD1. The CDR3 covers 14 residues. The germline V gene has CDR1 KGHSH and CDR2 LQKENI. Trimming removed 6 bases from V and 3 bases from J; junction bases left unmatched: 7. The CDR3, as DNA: TGTGCCAGCTCCCCCGGGACAGATTACACTGAAGCTTTCTTT. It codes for CASSPGTDYTEAFF.

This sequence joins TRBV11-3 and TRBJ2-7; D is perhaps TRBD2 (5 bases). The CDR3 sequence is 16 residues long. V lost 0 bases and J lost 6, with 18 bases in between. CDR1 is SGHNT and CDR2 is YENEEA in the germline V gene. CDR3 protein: CASSLDSVRGSGEQYF. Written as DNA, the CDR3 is TGTGCCAGCAGCTTAGACTCGGTTAGAGGGTCGGGCGAGCAGTACTTC. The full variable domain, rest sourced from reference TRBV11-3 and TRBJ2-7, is EAGVVQSPRYKIIEKKQPVAFWCNPISGHNTLYWYLQNLGQGPELLIRYENEEAVDDSQLPKDRFSAERLKGVDSTLKIQPAELGDSAVYLCASSLDSVRGSGEQYFGPGTRLTVT.

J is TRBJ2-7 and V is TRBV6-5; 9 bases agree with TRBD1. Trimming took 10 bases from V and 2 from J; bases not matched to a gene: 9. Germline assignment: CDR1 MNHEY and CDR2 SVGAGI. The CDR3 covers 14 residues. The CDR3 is CATGSGTGTYEQYF. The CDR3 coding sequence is TGTGCCACCGGGTCCGGGACAGGGACCTACGAGCAGTACTTC.

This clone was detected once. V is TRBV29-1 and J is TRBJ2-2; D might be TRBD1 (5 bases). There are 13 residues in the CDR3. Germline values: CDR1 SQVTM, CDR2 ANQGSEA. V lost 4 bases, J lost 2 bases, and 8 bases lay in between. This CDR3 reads CSVARGNTGELFF. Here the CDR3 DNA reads TGCAGCGTTGCAAGGGGAAACACCGGGGAGCTGTTTTTT.

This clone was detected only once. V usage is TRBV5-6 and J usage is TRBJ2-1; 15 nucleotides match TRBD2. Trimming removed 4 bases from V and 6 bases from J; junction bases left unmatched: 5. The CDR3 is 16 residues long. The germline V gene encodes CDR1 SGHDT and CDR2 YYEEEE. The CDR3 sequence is CASSGRTSGRANEQFF. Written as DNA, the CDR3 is TGTGCCAGCAGCGGGAGGACTAGCGGGAGGGCCAATGAGCAGTTCTTC.

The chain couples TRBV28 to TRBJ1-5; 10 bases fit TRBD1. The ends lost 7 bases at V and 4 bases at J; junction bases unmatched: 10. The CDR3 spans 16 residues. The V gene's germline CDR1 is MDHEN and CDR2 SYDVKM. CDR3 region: CASNFRDRGLNQPQHF. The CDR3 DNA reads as TGTGCCAGCAACTTTCGGGACAGGGGACTTAATCAGCCCCAGCATTTT.

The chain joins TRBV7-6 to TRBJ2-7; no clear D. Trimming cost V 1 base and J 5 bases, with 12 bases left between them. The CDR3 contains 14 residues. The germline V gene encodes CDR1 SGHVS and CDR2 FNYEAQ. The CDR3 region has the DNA TGTGCCAGCAGCTTAGAAGGCCCCCGCGACGAGCAGTACTTC. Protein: CASSLEGPRDEQYF.

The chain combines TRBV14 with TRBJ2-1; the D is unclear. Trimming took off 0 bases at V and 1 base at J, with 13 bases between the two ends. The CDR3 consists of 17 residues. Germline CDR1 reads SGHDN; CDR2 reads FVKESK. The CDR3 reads CASSQDAPARSYNEQFF. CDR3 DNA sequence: TGTGCCAGCAGCCAAGATGCCCCAGCTAGATCCTACAATGAGCAGTTCTTC.